These 20 T cell receptor beta chains originate from one sample sequenced in a study of T cell clonotyping in hematopoietic cell transplantation. Clones were read by immunoSEQ multiplex PCR, and TCRdb kept only the in-frame ones, dropping some. The sample contains about 6,800 clones, nearly 99% of which appear only once. Specimen: PBMCs, collected 30 days after allogeneic stem cell transplant. These receptors were obtained from a male patient aged 55 to 70 who had an allogeneic stem cell transplant from a related donor, so the T cells may come from the graft donor. Some clones in this sample may be carry-over from other donors' samples.

The chain uses TRBV13 and TRBJ2-7; 14 positions match TRBD2. Germline CDR1 PRHDT, CDR2 FYEKMQ (reference sequence). CDR3 size: 14 residues. The ends lost 5 bases at V and 6 bases at J; junction bases unmatched: 3. This CDR3 is CASSRGTSGGEQYF. As DNA, the CDR3 is TGTGCCAGCAGCAGAGGGACTAGCGGGGGCGAGCAGTACTTC.

V usage is TRBV7-9 and J usage is TRBJ1-4; D is unresolved. V dropped 1 base and J dropped 8 bases, with 11 bases sitting between them. The germline gives CDR1 SEHNR, CDR2 FQNEAQ (reference sequence). CDR3 length equals 14 residues. This chain's CDR3 is CASSLGEGGEKLFF. The CDR3 coding sequence is TGTGCCAGCAGCTTAGGGGAGGGTGGAGAAAAACTGTTTTTT.

The chain uses TRBV5-1 and TRBJ2-3; maybe TRBD2 (6 bases). The V and J ends lost 2 bases and 1 base respectively, with 11 bases between them. The CDR3 extends over 15 amino acids. Germline V gives CDR1 SGHRS, CDR2 YFSETQ. CDR3 protein: CASSFLSGGTDTQYF. Written as DNA, the CDR3 is TGCGCCAGCAGCTTTTTATCGGGGGGCACAGATACGCAGTATTTT.

This chain links TRBV2 with TRBJ2-2, with D hard to call. Germline CDR1 reads SNHLY; CDR2 reads FYNNEI. This CDR3 region has 13 residues. V lost 4 bases and J 2 bases, leaving 5 bases between the germline ends. CDR3 sequence (DNA): TGTGCCAGCAGTGTCGGTAACACCGGGGAGCTGTTTTTT. Amino acid sequence: CASSVGNTGELFF.

The chain carries TRBV10-3 and TRBJ1-1; 8 bases are shared with TRBD1. The CDR3 is 14 amino acids. Germline V gene lookup returns CDR1 ENHRY and CDR2 SYGVKD. With 4 bases clipped from V and 4 bases from J, the junction kept 5 bases outside the gene matches. In nucleotides, the CDR3 is TGTGCCATCAGTGCGGACAGGGAGGGCACTGAAGCTTTCTTT. This codes for CAISADREGTEAFF.

The J gene is TRBJ2-7, the V gene TRBV27; D is perhaps TRBD1 (6 bases). This CDR3 contains 13 residues. Trimming stripped 2 bases from V and 3 bases from J, with 8 bases between. Germline V lookup: CDR1 MNHEY, CDR2 SMNVEV (reference sequence). For the CDR3, the DNA is TGTGCCAGCAGTTTACGACAGGACTACGAGCAGTACTTC. Its protein is CASSLRQDYEQYF.

The chain uses TRBV5-1 and TRBJ1-2, with D perhaps matching TRBD1 (5 bases). Per the germline V gene, CDR1 is SGHRS and CDR2 is YFSETQ. The length of the CDR3 is 14 residues. V was trimmed by 0 bases and J by 8 bases, leaving 14 bases between them. The CDR3 spells CASSLVVTGDGYTF. The CDR3 nucleotides read TGCGCCAGCAGCTTGGTGGTGACCGGGGACGGCTACACCTTC.

The chain links TRBV5-4 to TRBJ2-3, with TRBD2 matching over 9 bases. Germline CDR1 and CDR2: SGHNT and YYREEE (reference sequence). The CDR3 loop spans 15 amino acids. Unmatched junction bases numbered 5, after V lost 2 bases and J lost 4 bases. The CDR3 region has the DNA TGTGCCAGCAGCTTTGGCGGGGGGGCCCCAGATACGCAGTATTTT. Its translation is CASSFGGGAPDTQYF.

This clone was recorded only once. The V gene is TRBV5-1, the J gene TRBJ2-7, with no clear D. From germline, CDR1 is SGHRS and CDR2 YFSETQ. The CDR3 is 14 amino acids. Trimming removed 5 bases from V and 2 bases from J, with 14 bases in between. The DNA for the CDR3 is TGCGCCAGCAGTCACCCAGGTAATACCTACGAGCAGTACTTC. It encodes CASSHPGNTYEQYF. Supplemented by reference TRBV5-1 and TRBJ2-7, the full variable domain reads KAGVTQTPRYLIKTRGQQVTLSCSPISGHRSVSWYQQTPGQGLQFLFEYFSETQRNKGNFPGRFSGRQFSNSRSEMNVSTLELGDSALYLCASSHPGNTYEQYFGPGTRLTVT.

J is TRBJ2-2 and V is TRBV19; 7 nucleotides agree with TRBD1. The CDR3 has 15 residues. CDR1 is LNHDA and CDR2 is SQIVND in the germline V gene (reference sequence). V gave up 5 bases and J gave up 1 base; unmatched junction bases: 4. CDR3 sequence: CASSVSGGNTGELFF. The CDR3 DNA follows: TGTGCCAGTAGTGTCTCAGGGGGGAACACCGGGGAGCTGTTTTTT.

The rearrangement joins TRBV2 to TRBJ1-1; 7 bases map to TRBD1. V shed 6 bases and J 2 bases; nucleotides not matched to a gene: 6. The CDR3 runs 14 residues. The V gene's germline CDR1 is SNHLY and CDR2 FYNNEI. As DNA, the CDR3 is TGTGCCAGCAGAGCAGGGGGGGGTAACACTGAAGCTTTCTTT. Its translation is CASRAGGGNTEAFF.

The chain employs TRBV27 and TRBJ1-2, with a tentative D call TRBD1 (6 bases). The CDR3 consists of 11 residues. Germline values: CDR1 MNHEY, CDR2 SMNVEV (reference sequence). Deletions cut 5 bases from V and 13 bases from J, with 14 bases between. CDR3 amino acids: CASSPRQVPTF. DNA for the CDR3: TGTGCCAGCAGTCCCCGACAGGTGCCCACCTTC.

The chain recombines TRBV28 with TRBJ2-2; D unresolved. The V and J ends lost 2 bases and 7 bases respectively, with 8 bases between them. The CDR3 consists of 13 residues. Germline lookup yields CDR1 MDHEN and CDR2 SYDVKM. The CDR3 sequence: CASSLNRRGELFF. In nucleotides, the CDR3 is TGTGCCAGCAGTTTAAATCGCCGCGGGGAGCTGTTTTTT.

The genes are TRBV10-3 and TRBJ2-7; tentatively, D is TRBD2 (5 bases). The CDR3 extends over 13 amino acids. Germline CDR1 and CDR2: ENHRY and SYGVKD. V shed 2 bases and J shed 5 bases, with 10 bases lying between them. The CDR3 DNA is TGTGCCATCAGTGAGGGGCGGGTGGACGAGCAGTACTTC. Amino acid sequence: CAISEGRVDEQYF.

CDR3 sequence reads: CASSQDRGTERHSRHEQYF. CDR3 bases: TGCGCCAGCAGCCAAGATCGGGGGACAGAGCGCCACTCTAGGCACGAGCAGTACTTC. This chain links TRBV4-3 with TRBJ2-7; D may be TRBD1 (7 bases). This CDR3 has 19 amino acids. Germline CDR1 is LGHNA and CDR2 is YSLEER. The germline V and J ends were trimmed by 0 bases and 5 bases, with 26 bases remaining between them.

V gene TRBV5-4 combines with J gene TRBJ1-2, with unresolved D. The length of the CDR3 is 15 residues. The V gene's germline CDR1 is SGHNT and CDR2 YYREEE (reference sequence). The germline V and J ends were trimmed by 7 bases and 4 bases, with 20 bases remaining between them. CDR3: CASRPEAGHIYGYTF. The CDR3 nucleotides read TGTGCCAGCCGCCCCGAGGCCGGCCACATCTATGGCTACACCTTC.

This chain joins TRBV7-2 and TRBJ2-5; D unclear. CDR3 length: 14 amino acids. Germline-derived CDR1 and CDR2 are SGHTA and FQGNSA. V was trimmed by 1 base and J by 5 bases, leaving 11 bases between them. In nucleotides, the CDR3 is TGTGCCAGCAGCTTAGGTGGCTTGTGGGAGACCCAGTACTTC. Translated: CASSLGGLWETQYF. Full variable domain (outside the CDR3, taken from reference TRBV7-2 and TRBJ2-5): GAGVSQSPSNKVTEKGKDVELRCDPISGHTALYWYRQSLGQGLEFLIYFQGNSAPDKSGLPSDRFSAERTGGSVSTLTIQRTQQEDSAVYLCASSLGGLWETQYFGPGTRLLVL.

The chain combines TRBV29-1 with TRBJ2-7, with 7 bases lining up with TRBD1. Per the germline V gene, CDR1 is SQVTM and CDR2 is ANQGSEA. The CDR3 consists of 13 residues. The V gene end was trimmed by 4 bases and the J gene end by 2 bases; junction bases not matched to a gene: 5. The CDR3 DNA follows: TGCAGCGTTGTAGGGGGCACGACCTACGAGCAGTACTTC. Protein: CSVVGGTTYEQYF.

The CDR3 protein is CASSLRRGRTDTQYF. The CDR3 nucleotides are TGTGCCAGCAGCCTTCGGCGGGGGCGCACAGATACGCAGTATTTT. This chain uses TRBV7-2 with TRBJ2-3; tentative D call: TRBD2 (7 bases). Germline loops: CDR1 SGHTA, CDR2 FQGNSA. This CDR3 region has 15 residues. Trimming stripped 5 bases from V and 1 base from J, with 13 bases between.

The gene calls are TRBV28 and TRBJ1-5; D is possibly TRBD1 (6 bases). The V end was cut by 6 bases, the J end by 3 bases, with 15 bases between. Germline values: CDR1 MDHEN, CDR2 SYDVKM. This CDR3 has 15 residues. The CDR3 DNA is TGTGCCAGCAGGTGGGGGGCCCCATCCAATCAGCCCCAGCATTTT. Protein sequence: CASRWGAPSNQPQHF.